This T cell receptor beta chain is from a study of shared clonotypes between healthy human individuals (TCRdb year 2020). For the study in its entirety: The cohort comprised a couple of women and a few men aged 18 to 49 years. To estimate repertoire size and how much clonotype sharing occurs between individuals, the study deeply sequenced the blood TCR repertoires of several healthy adults. Libraries were prepared and TCR repertoires were sequenced by different laboratories using diverse techniques, in order to increase sequencing depth and limit assay-specific biases. Each donor's leukapheresis produced roughly between roughly 0.94 and 9.5 billion PBMCs. For each donor, CD4 naive and CD4 memory were each given three plates, CD8 naive was given two plates, and CD8 memory was given one plate.

Healthy HIV-negative adults with no recently reported acute infections or vaccinations were included as donors. Every donor was a Caucasian adult residing in Nashville, Tennessee, USA. CD4+ T cells were enriched by magnetic negative selection; naive cells were then positively selected on CD45RA, and the negative fraction formed the memory subset. After blood collection by leukapheresis, PBMCs were isolated using Ficoll-Histopaque density gradient centrifugation and then cryopreserved in the vapor phase of liquid nitrogen. Analytical flow cytometry was used to check the purity and quantity of every magnetically sorted T cell population. Each sorted fraction had its genomic DNA isolated and then quantified by UV absorbance on a Nanodrop 2000c. To note about this clone: Its antigen remains unidentified. Nothing much larger sits one base from this clone, and base qualities are not available.

V lost 3 bases and J lost 10 bases, and the count of bases not matched to a germline gene is 15. CDR3 length: 16 amino acids, cysteine to phenylalanine. Solely the CDR3 DNA is kept, with 48 bases framed from the first base. The germline V gene specifies SGHRS as CDR1 and YFSETQ as CDR2. Using the deep immunoSEQ assay, multiplex PCR amplified TCR CDR3 regions from genomic DNA. Genomic DNA extracted from each cell subset was distributed evenly over all wells of several immunoSEQ 96-well plates, and each plate served as one replicate. For sorted subsets, about 200 ng genomic DNA, equal to 30,000 or so T cell genomes, was loaded into each replicate PCR. Purified libraries were quantified with a Qubit 3.0 fluorometer, sized on a Bioanalyzer 2100, and re-quantified with the KAPA Library Quantification kit. A separate single-read 150-cycle Illumina NextSeq 550 flow cell was used to sequence each immunoSEQ 96-well plate. The published analysis was carried out like this. Because the immunoSEQ output included only junctional sequences and no quality scores, the filtering could not be the same as the filtering used for full-length reads. Sequences were annotated with PyIR, a Python wrapper for IgBLAST v1.9, using IMGT germline references to assign V/J genes and CDR3. Reads were filtered out if the reads had weak V/J assignments (E-value above 1e-6), no CDR3, stop codons, out-of-frame junctions, or ambiguous translated residues. V3J clonotypes were defined by identical inferred V gene, J gene, and CDR3 amino acid sequence. Percentage overlap between repertoires was calculated by dividing the number of shared unique clonotypes by the size of the smaller repertoire. RTK rarefaction, the Chao1 estimator, and Recon v2.1 estimates of unobserved clonotypes were used to assess repertoire richness. For all TCRbeta clonotypes obtained by the gDNA method from a few donors, generation probabilities were computed with OLGA. TCRdb's version of the immuneACCESS table is confined to in-frame rearrangements and falls short of the full clone set. An unresolved V gene accounts for under half of the shortfall where checked; the remainder is of unknown origin. V and J calls and clone size are copied from that table; D and trimming were computed from the DNA. The sample contains 950,000 to 1,100,000 clones, more than 65% of them found a single time. Of the sample, about 1.5% is held by the ten largest clones.

The full study reports these points: Clonotypes shared by all four sorted-subset donors showed higher generation probabilities than non-shared clonotypes. Sampling was restricted to blood, and TCR repertoires in tissue are likely to differ from TCR repertoires in blood. Naive subsets generally had larger estimated clonotype richness than memory subsets did. Across four donors, about 5% of naive CD4, around 3.3% of naive CD8, 2% to 2.5% of memory CD4, and approximately 0.42% of memory CD8 clonotypes were shared. Pairwise subsampling indicated that sequencing depth was expected to affect the degree of clonotype sharing among donors. Incomplete sequencing was indicated by rarefaction of sorted-subset datasets, despite the large sequencing depth. The small number of donors limited the genetic and exposure-history diversity represented.

Specimen: memory CD4+ T cells sorted from blood. The cell subset or site label for this specimen denotes: CD45RA-negative fraction. This receptor chain uses TRBV5-1 and TRBJ1-1, and 10 junction bases match TRBD1. The sequence was collected from a man aged 18 to 30 in good health. The bases are TGCGCCAGCAGCTCGGCGCCGGGACAGGGGTCGATGCTAGCTTTCTTT. The encoded protein is CASSSAPGQGSMLAFF. The variable domain in full, with residues beyond the CDR3 obtained from the reference TRBV5-1 and TRBJ1-1 genes, is KAGVTQTPRYLIKTRGQQVTLSCSPISGHRSVSWYQQTPGQGLQFLFEYFSETQRNKGNFPGRFSGRQFSNSRSEMNVSTLELGDSALYLCASSSAPGQGSMLAFFGQGTRLTVV.